This section outlines one TCR beta chain sequence together with its context. Its antigen is currently not known. Base-call qualities are not available, and no considerably larger clone is one nucleotide away. The source of the sample is a study of CD4 T cell repertoires and nickel (dated by TCRdb to 2020 to 2021). V and J are truncated by 5 bases and 0 bases respectively, leaving an intervening sequence of 18 bases. Inclusive of the bounding cysteine and phenylalanine, the CDR3 is 17 residues long. The only DNA kept is the CDR3, 51 bases in frame from the first base. CDR1 SGHTA and CDR2 FQGNSA are derived from the germline V gene. The method behind the library was RT-PCR. The sequencing machine was an Illumina MiSeq. The public reads were reanalyzed by TCRdb: fastp trimming at Q25, MiXCR alignment, in-frame beta chains only. Every CDR3 protein is listed once, alongside the most common genes and DNA of its rows. The table for this sample lists about 170 distinct CDR3 sequences; around three quarters of them were counted only once. The top ten clones comprise about a sixth of the sample.

Sequencing used CD4+ T cells from blood, not recorded whether cultured. The receptor chain draws on TRBV7-2 and TRBJ2-3, and the D gene may be TRBD2, 5 bases matching. The receptor was derived from a human donor in a nickel allergy study, with or without nickel allergy (not recorded which). It is not recorded whether this sample comes from one donor or several. Read as DNA, the sequence is TGTGCCAGCAGCACGTCACAAGCGGCACTTAGCACAGATACGCAGTATTTT. Its product reads: CASSTSQAALSTDTQYF.